The clone carrying this T cell receptor (beta chain) has at least ten counts. Its antigen is unknown. These data originate in a study of early T cells in non-severe SARS-CoV-2 infection. At the level of the study: Chains were not paired, and sequencing was done on bulk RNA from unsorted whole blood. Broader study findings: VDJdb matching, biased toward anti-spike CD8 responses, missed private and CD4 specificities.

The V and J ends lost 6 bases and 1 base, in that order; junction bases with no gene match: 11. Germline V gene sequence: CDR1 LNHDA, CDR2 SQIVND (reference sequence). This CDR3 contains 16 residues. Unique molecular identifiers (one per individual cDNA molecule) were attached. TCRdb redid the calling of the 5' RACE reads with MiXCR, one entry per CDR3 protein. Of 45,000 to 70,000 distinct CDR3 sequences listed, 11% are singletons. The receptor was isolated from an adult who was a healthcare worker with PCR-confirmed SARS-CoV-2 infection or an uninfected control (not recorded which). The V and J genes are TRBV19 and TRBJ2-5; 7 bases are a match to TRBD1. The specimen sequenced was whole blood. The CDR3 nucleotides read TGTGCCAGTAGCCTCGCCGGGACAGTGGGCCAAGAGACCCAGTACTTC. The encoded protein is CASSLAGTVGQETQYF.